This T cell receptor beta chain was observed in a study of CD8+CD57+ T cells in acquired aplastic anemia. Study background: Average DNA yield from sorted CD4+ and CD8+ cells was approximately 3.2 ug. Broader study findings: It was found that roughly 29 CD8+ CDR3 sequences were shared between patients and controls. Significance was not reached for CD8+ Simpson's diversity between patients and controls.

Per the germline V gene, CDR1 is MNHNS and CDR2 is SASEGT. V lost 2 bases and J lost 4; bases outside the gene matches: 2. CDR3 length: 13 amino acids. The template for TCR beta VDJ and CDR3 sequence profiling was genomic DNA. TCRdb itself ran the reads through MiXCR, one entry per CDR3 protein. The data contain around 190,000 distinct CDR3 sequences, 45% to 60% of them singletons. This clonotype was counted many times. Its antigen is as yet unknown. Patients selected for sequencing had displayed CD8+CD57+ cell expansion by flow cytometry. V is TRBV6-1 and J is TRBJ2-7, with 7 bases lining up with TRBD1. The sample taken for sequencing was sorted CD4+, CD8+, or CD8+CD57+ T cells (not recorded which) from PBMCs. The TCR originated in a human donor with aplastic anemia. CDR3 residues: CASSEQTGYEQYF. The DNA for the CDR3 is TGTGCCAGCAGTGAACAGACAGGGTACGAGCAGTACTTC.